These T cell receptor beta chains were read from a single sample in a study of CD8+ T cells in alopecia areata. Data came from immunoSEQ multiplex PCR; TCRdb stores just in-frame clones and leaves some out. Here the sample spans about 74,000 clones, approximately 28% being singletons. The starting material was CD8+ T cells sorted from blood, obtained at week 4, from a patient treated with tofacitinib. These receptors came from a human donor with alopecia areata. CDR3s leave out the opening cysteine and the closing phenylalanine or tryptophan. Fields, in order: clone size, V gene, CDR3 protein. Only part of the rows carry a size: once, few, many, or a class if the clone is expanded.

few | TRBV4-1 | ASSQASYNEQF
- | TRBV27 | ASTPLDRLSEQF
- | TRBV29-1 | SVEGGQPYEQY
few | TRBV30 | AWSVGAGELF
- | TRBV7-9 | ASSGTSEETQY
- | TRBV29-1 | SPWTLNYGYT
many | TRBV6-6 | ASSYSTSWQETQY
few | TRBV7-3 | ASSSIAGVPDTQY
- | TRBV19 | ASSVSSGNTIY
- | TRBV7-8 | ASSLLHGTGTDTQY
- | TRBV29-1 | SVEWEGDTQY